The source of this T cell receptor (beta chain) is a study of T cells in Graves' hyperthyroidism and ophthalmopathy. About the study: Peripheral blood was obtained at initial diagnosis, preceding any treatment. Findings of the study overall: The authors' 13 V-J model separated ophthalmopathy from stable hyperthyroidism.

RNA transcripts yielded amplified TCR beta CDR3 regions. Initially, a first-round RT-PCR of the TCR CDR3 employed the HTBI primer set. MiXCR, run by TCRdb on the multiplex PCR reads, gives a single entry per CDR3 protein. This sample has 400,000 or so distinct CDR3 sequences, with about an eighth found just once. The CDR3 is 15 residues long. V gave up 4 bases and J gave up 4 bases, with 14 bases separating them. In germline, CDR1 is MNHEY, CDR2 SMNVEV (reference sequence). Every diagnosis used clinical symptoms, serum thyroxine and TRAb, thyroid ultrasound and orbital computed tomography. This clonotype has ten or more counts. Its matching antigen is unknown.

The sequence was obtained from a man aged 50-60 years with Graves' ophthalmopathy. The V gene is TRBV27, the J gene TRBJ1-5, with D unclear. The sample comprised blood. The CDR3 region is CASSSFKVPNQPQHF. The CDR3 DNA follows: TGTGCCAGCAGTTCCTTCAAAGTTCCTAATCAGCCCCAGCATTTT.